This is a list of T cell receptor beta chains from one sample in a study of T cell repertoires in cytomegalovirus infection. The antigens these receptors bind are not known. TCRdb ran MiXCR on the reads and lists one entry per CDR3 protein. Of about 220,000 distinct CDR3 sequences in the sample, 35% to 40% were seen once. Here the sequenced sample was CD8+ T cells from cultured PBMCs, taken from culture after CMV antigen stimulation. Receptors originate from a human donor in good health (CMV status not recorded). Some clones in this sample may be carry-over from other donors' samples. Each CDR3 is given with its conserved first and last residue. D genes are given only for firm matches. Expanded clones get a size class; other rows say once, few or many, or leave the size out.

D,J,V,size,length,CDR3,DNA
-,TRBJ2-3,TRBV4-1,-,15,CASSQADGPTDTQYF,TGTGCCAGCAGCCAAGCGGACGGGCCCACAGATACGCAGTATTTT
-,TRBJ1-2,TRBV6-6,few,18,CASQRRWTARSGNYGYTF,TGTGCCAGCCAACGACGGTGGACAGCCCGAAGCGGCAACTATGGCTACACCTTC
TRBD2,TRBJ2-3,TRBV7-8,many,15,CASSDVGGPYDTQYF,TGTGCCAGCTCAGATGTGGGAGGGCCTTACGATACGCAGTATTTT
TRBD1,TRBJ1-5,TRBV20-1,-,15,CSASIQGASNQPQHF,TGCAGTGCTAGTATACAGGGGGCGAGCAATCAGCCCCAGCATTTT
TRBD1,TRBJ1-1,TRBV4-1,many,14,CASSPGQTNTEAFF,TGCGCCAGCAGCCCGGGACAGACGAACACTGAAGCTTTCTTT
-,TRBJ1-3,TRBV7-2,many,16,CASSSPILPSGNTIYF,TGTGCCAGCAGCTCCCCTATTCTCCCCTCTGGAAACACCATATATTTT
-,TRBJ2-3,TRBV7-8,few,19,CASSLDRTSIHDSTDTQYF,TGTGCCAGCAGCTTAGACCGGACCTCTATCCATGATAGCACAGATACGCAGTATTTT
TRBD2,TRBJ2-3,TRBV11-2,-,17,CASSLRGLAGDSDTQYF,TGTGCCAGCAGCTTAAGAGGGCTAGCGGGGGACTCAGATACGCAGTATTTT
TRBD1,TRBJ1-2,TRBV4-2,-,18,CASSQPISKAGQGNGYTF,TGTGCCAGCAGCCAACCGATAAGTAAGGCCGGACAGGGAAATGGCTACACCTTC
-,TRBJ1-1,TRBV6-6,once,12,CASSGMAVEAFF,TGTGCCAGCAGTGGGATGGCAGTTGAAGCTTTCTTT
TRBD1,TRBJ2-7,TRBV27,-,15,CASSPGQGFVYEQYF,TGTGCCAGCAGTCCGGGACAGGGGTTCGTCTACGAGCAGTACTTC
TRBD1,TRBJ2-6,TRBV6-5,-,17,CASSPGTGGSGANVLTF,TGTGCCAGCAGTCCCGGGACAGGGGGCTCTGGGGCCAACGTCCTGACTTTC
-,TRBJ1-1,TRBV7-2,many,15,CASSLARTGNTEAFF,TGTGCCAGCAGCTTAGCTAGAACAGGGAACACTGAAGCTTTCTTT